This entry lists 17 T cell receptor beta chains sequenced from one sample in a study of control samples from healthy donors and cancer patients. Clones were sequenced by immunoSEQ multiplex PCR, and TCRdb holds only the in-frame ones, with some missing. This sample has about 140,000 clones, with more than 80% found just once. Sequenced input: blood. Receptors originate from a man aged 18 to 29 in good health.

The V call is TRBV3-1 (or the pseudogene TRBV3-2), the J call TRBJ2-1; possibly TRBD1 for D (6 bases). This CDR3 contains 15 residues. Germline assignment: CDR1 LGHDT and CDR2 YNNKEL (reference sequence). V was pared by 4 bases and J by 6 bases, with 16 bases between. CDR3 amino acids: CASSPFVTGLNEQFF. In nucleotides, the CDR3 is TGTGCCAGCAGCCCTTTTGTGACAGGTCTCAATGAGCAGTTCTTC.

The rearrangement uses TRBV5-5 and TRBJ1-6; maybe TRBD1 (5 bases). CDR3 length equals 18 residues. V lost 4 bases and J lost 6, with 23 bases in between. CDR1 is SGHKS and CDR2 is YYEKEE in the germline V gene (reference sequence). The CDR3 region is CASSLLASWTNLNSPLHF. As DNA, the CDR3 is TGTGCCAGCAGCCTATTGGCGTCCTGGACAAACCTTAATTCACCCCTCCACTTT.

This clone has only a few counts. The CDR3 is CASSPGGSLGQPQHF. As DNA, the CDR3 is TGTGCCAGCAGCCCTGGGGGCTCCCTCGGGCAGCCCCAGCATTTT. The J gene is TRBJ1-5, the V gene TRBV7-2; maybe TRBD1 (6 bases). The CDR3 consists of 15 residues. Between the trimmed V and J ends, which lost 5 bases and 7 bases, there was a span of 18 bases. Germline CDR1 and CDR2: SGHTA and FQGNSA.

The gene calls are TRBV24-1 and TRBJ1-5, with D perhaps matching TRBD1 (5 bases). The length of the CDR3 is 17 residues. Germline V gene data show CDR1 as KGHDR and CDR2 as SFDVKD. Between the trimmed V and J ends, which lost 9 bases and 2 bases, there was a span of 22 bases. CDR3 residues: CATSRGGEGMGNQPQHF. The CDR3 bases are TGTGCCACCTCCCGGGGAGGGGAGGGAATGGGCAATCAGCCCCAGCATTTT.

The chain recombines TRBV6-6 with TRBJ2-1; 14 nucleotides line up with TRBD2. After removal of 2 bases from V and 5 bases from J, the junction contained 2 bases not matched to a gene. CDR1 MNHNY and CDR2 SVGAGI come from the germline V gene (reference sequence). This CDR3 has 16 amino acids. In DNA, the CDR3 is TGTGCCAGCAGTTACGGGGGACTAGCGGGGGACAATGAGCAGTTCTTC. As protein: CASSYGGLAGDNEQFF.

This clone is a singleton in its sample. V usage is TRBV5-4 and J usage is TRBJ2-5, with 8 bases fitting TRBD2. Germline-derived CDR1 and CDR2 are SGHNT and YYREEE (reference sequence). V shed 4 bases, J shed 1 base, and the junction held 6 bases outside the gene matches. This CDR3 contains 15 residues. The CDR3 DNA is TGTGCCAGCAGCGGACCCGGGGGGGCCCAAGAGACCCAGTACTTC. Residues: CASSGPGGAQETQYF.

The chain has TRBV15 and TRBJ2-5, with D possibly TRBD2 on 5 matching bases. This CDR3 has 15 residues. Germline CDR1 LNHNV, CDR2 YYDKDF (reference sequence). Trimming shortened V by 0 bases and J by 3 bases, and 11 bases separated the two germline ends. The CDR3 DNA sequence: TGTGCCACCAGCAGAGACCCGGGGTGGGAAGAGACCCAGTACTTC. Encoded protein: CATSRDPGWEETQYF.

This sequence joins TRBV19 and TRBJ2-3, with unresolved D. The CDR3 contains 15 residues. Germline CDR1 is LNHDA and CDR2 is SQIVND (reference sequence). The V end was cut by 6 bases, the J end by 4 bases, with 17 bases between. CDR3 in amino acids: CASSLTSRLADTQYF. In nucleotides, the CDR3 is TGTGCCAGTAGCCTTACCAGTAGGTTGGCAGATACGCAGTATTTT.

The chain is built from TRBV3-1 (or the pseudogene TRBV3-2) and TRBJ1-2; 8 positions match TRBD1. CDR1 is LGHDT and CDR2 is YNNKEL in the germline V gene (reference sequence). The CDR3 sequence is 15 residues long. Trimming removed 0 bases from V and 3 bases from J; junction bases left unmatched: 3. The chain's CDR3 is CASSQDPGGHYGYTF. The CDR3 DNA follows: TGTGCCAGCAGCCAAGATCCAGGGGGCCACTATGGCTACACCTTC.

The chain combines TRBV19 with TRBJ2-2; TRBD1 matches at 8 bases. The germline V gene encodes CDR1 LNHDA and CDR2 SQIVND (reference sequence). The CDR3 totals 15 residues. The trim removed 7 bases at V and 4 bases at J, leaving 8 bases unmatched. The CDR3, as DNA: TGTGCCAGTAAGGGGCGACAGGGGAGCACCGGGGAGCTGTTTTTT. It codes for CASKGRQGSTGELFF.

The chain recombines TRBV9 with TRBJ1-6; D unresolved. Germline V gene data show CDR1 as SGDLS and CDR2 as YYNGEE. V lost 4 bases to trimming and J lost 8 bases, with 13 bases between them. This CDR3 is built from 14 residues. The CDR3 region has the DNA TGTGCCAGCAGCAAGGTCTTTGGGGATTCACCCCTCCACTTT. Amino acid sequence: CASSKVFGDSPLHF.

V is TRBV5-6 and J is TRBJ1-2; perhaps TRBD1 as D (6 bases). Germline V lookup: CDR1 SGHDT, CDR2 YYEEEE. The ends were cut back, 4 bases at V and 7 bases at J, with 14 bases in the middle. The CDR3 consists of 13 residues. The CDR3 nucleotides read TGTGCCAGCAGCAGTGGGGGCGTGCTTGGCTACACCTTC. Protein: CASSSGGVLGYTF.

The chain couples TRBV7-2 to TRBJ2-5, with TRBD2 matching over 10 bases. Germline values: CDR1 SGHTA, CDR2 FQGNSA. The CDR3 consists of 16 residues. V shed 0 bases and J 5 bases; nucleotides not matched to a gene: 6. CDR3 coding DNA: TGTGCCAGCAGCTTAGCAGGAGCGGGGGGGATGGAGACCCAGTACTTC. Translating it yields CASSLAGAGGMETQYF.

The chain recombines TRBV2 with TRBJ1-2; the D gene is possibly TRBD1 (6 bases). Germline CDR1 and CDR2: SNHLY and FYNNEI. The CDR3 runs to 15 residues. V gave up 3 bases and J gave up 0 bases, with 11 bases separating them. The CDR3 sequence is CASSERQEPNYGYTF. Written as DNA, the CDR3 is TGTGCCAGCAGTGAGAGACAGGAGCCTAACTATGGCTACACCTTC.

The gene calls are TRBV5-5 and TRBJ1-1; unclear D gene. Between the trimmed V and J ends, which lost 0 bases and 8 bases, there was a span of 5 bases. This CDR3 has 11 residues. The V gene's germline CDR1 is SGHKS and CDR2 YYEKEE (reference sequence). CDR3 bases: TGTGCCAGCAGCTTGGTAAGCGAAGCTTTCTTT. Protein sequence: CASSLVSEAFF.

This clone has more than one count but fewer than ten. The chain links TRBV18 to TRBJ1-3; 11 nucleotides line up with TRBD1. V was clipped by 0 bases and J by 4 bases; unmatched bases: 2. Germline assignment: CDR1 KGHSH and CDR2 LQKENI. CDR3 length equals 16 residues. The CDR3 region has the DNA TGTGCCAGCTCACCACCGGGACAGGGGGACGGAAACACCATATATTTT. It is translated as CASSPPGQGDGNTIYF.

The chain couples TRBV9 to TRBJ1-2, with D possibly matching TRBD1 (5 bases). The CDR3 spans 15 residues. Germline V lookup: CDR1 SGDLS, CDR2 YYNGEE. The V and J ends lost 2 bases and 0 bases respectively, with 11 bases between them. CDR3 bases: TGTGCCAGCAGCGTTAGCTCAGGGACTAACTATGGCTACACCTTC. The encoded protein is CASSVSSGTNYGYTF.